This T cell receptor (beta chain) emerged from a study of cytomegalovirus exposure and HLA in healthy donors. To note about this clone: The antigen is undetermined.

Overall study findings and caveats: Immune exposure information comprised only CMV serostatus. Differences between HLA loci emerged in a later analysis of TCR association rates, with DRB1 most and HLA-C fewest. Certain indistinguishable V segments, among them TRBV6-2 and TRBV6-3, were excluded.

60 Vbeta and 13 Jbeta primers were used in PCR. Only in-frame clones appear in the TCRdb table, and some are missing; sequencing was by immunoSEQ multiplex PCR. The table has hundreds of thousands of clones, approximately 84% seen once. CDR3 length: 13 amino acids. Germline V lookup: CDR1 SNHLY, CDR2 FYNNEI. V was cut by 10 bases and J by 4 bases, with 16 bases left in between. This clonotype was sampled from a girl aged 2-10 years in good health and CMV-seronegative. Material for sequencing was PBMCs. The chain uses TRBV2 and TRBJ1-2; D gene uncertain. CDR3 sequence: CAILKQEIYGYTF. CDR3 DNA sequence: TGTGCCATTCTTAAACAAGAAATCTATGGCTACACCTTC.